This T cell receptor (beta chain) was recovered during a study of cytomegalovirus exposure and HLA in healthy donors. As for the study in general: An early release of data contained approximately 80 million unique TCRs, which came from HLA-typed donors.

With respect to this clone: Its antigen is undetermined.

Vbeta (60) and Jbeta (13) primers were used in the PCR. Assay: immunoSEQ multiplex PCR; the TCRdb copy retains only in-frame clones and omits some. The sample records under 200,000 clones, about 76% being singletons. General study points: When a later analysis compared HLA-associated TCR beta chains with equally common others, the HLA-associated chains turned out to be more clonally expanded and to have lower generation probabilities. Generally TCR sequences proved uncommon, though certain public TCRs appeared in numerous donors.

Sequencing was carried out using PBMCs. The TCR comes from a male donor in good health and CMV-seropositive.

The CDR3: CASSPRLAGAYEQYF. The CDR3 DNA sequence: TGTGCCAGCAGTCCTCGACTAGCGGGGGCGTACGAGCAGTACTTC. This sequence joins TRBV2 and TRBJ2-7; the match to TRBD2 covers 12 bases. This CDR3 has 15 amino acids. Looked up from germline, CDR1 is SNHLY and CDR2 is FYNNEI. Trimming removed 5 bases from V and 4 bases from J; junction bases left unmatched: 6. Based on the CDR3 plus reference TRBV2 and TRBJ2-7, the full variable domain is EPEVTQTPSHQVTQMGQEVILRCVPISNHLYFYWYRQILGQKVEFLVSFYNNEISEKSEIFDDQFSVERPDGSNFTLKIRSTKLEDSAMYFCASSPRLAGAYEQYFGPGTRLTVT.